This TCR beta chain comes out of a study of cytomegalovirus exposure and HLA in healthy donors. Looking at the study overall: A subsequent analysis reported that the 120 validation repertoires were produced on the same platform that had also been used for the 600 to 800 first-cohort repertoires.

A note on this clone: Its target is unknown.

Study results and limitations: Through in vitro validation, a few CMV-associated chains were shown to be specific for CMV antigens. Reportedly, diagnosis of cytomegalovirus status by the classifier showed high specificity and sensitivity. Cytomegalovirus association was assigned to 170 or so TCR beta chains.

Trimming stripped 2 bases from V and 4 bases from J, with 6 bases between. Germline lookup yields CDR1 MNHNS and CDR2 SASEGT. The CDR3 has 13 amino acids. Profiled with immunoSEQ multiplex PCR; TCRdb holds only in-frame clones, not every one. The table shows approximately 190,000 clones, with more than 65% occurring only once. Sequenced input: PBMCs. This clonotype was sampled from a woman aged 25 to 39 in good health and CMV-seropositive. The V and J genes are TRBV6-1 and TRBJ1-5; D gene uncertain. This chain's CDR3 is CASSEFQNQPQHF. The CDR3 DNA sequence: TGTGCCAGCAGTGAATTTCAGAATCAGCCCCAGCATTTT.